Listed below are T cell receptor beta chains from one sample, sequenced in a study of blood T cell repertoires in COVID-19. TCRdb keeps only in-frame clones here, not all; method: immunoSEQ multiplex PCR. Of under 250,000 clones in the sample, 85% to 90% were seen once. Sequenced material: peripheral blood. All receptors derive from a man aged 50-59 years with COVID-19, enrolled during active disease. Both conserved end residues are part of each CDR3. The D gene is left open where the match is weak. Only part of the rows carry a size: once, few, many, or a class if the clone is expanded.

V gene,J gene,clone size,D gene,CDR3 protein,CDR3 DNA
TRBV3-1/TRBV3-2,TRBJ2-1,-,TRBD2,CASSQLGLAGGNSYNEQFF,TGTGCCAGCAGCCAGCTGGGACTAGCGGGAGGTAACTCCTACAATGAGCAGTTCTTC
TRBV6-5,TRBJ2-1,-,TRBD1,CASSYGTGVYNEQFF,TGTGCCAGCAGTTACGGGACAGGGGTCTACAATGAGCAGTTCTTC
TRBV12-3/TRBV12-4,TRBJ1-5,-,-,CASKLGSNQPQHF,TGTGCCAGCAAACTCGGGAGCAATCAGCCCCAGCATTTT
TRBV5-4,TRBJ2-2,-,TRBD2,CASSPRTSGSSGELFF,TGTGCCAGCAGCCCACGGACTAGCGGGAGCTCCGGGGAGCTGTTTTTT
TRBV6-5,TRBJ2-6,-,-,CASSYTQDSGANVLTF,TGTGCCAGCAGTTACACGCAGGACTCTGGGGCCAACGTCCTGACTTTC
TRBV27,TRBJ1-5,once,-,CASSFQSNQPQHF,TGTGCCAGCAGTTTCCAGAGCAATCAGCCCCAGCATTTT
TRBV19,TRBJ1-1,-,-,CASRGQMNTEAFF,TGTGCCAGTAGAGGACAGATGAACACTGAAGCTTTCTTT
TRBV10-3,TRBJ2-3,-,-,CAITSGLGSDTQYF,TGTGCCATCACTTCAGGGCTAGGGTCGGATACGCAGTATTTT
TRBV7-2,TRBJ2-1,-,-,CASSWRGREDEQFF,TGTGCCAGCAGCTGGAGGGGTCGGGAAGATGAGCAGTTCTTC
TRBV5-4,TRBJ1-1,-,-,CASSLGGLMNTEAFF,TGTGCCAGCAGCTTGGGCGGACTAATGAACACTGAAGCTTTCTTT
TRBV7-9,TRBJ2-1,-,-,CASSLGTAESNEQFF,TGTGCCAGCAGCTTAGGGACAGCGGAATCCAATGAGCAGTTCTTC
TRBV5-5,TRBJ2-5,-,TRBD2,CASSLETGRAQGTQYF,TGTGCCAGCAGCTTGGAGACCGGGAGGGCTCAGGGGACCCAGTACTTC
TRBV18,TRBJ1-4,-,TRBD1,CASSPPGQNNEKLFF,TGTGCCAGCTCACCACCGGGACAGAATAATGAAAAACTGTTTTTT
TRBV6-5,TRBJ2-3,-,-,CASSSRGGTDTQYF,TGTGCCAGCAGTTCCAGGGGTGGAACAGATACGCAGTATTTT
TRBV6-5,TRBJ2-1,-,TRBD2,CASSSTTSGVYNEQFF,TGTGCCAGCAGTTCCACAACTAGCGGGGTCTACAATGAGCAGTTCTTC
TRBV5-8,TRBJ2-3,-,TRBD1,CASSWGQGGDTQYF,TGTGCCAGCAGCTGGGGACAGGGGGGAGATACGCAGTATTTT
TRBV5-1,TRBJ2-7,-,TRBD1,CASSSTSTGGGLYEQYF,TGCGCCAGCAGCTCAACGTCAACAGGGGGAGGCCTCTACGAGCAGTACTTC
TRBV18,TRBJ1-5,-,-,CASSPAPMVYSNQPQHF,TGTGCCAGCTCACCAGCGCCAATGGTGTATAGCAATCAGCCCCAGCATTTT
TRBV14,TRBJ1-6,-,-,CASSQVAGTNSPLHF,TGTGCCAGCAGCCAAGTCGCGGGAACGAATTCACCCCTCCACTTT
TRBV6-6,TRBJ1-3,-,TRBD1,CASSQTPGQNGNTIYF,TGTGCCAGCAGTCAGACCCCGGGACAGAATGGAAACACCATATATTTT
TRBV6-6,TRBJ1-2,few,TRBD1,CASSEGASYGYTF,TGTGCCAGCAGTGAGGGGGCCAGCTATGGCTACACCTTC
TRBV19,TRBJ2-7,once,TRBD1,CASSMAGGSYEQYF,TGTGCCAGTAGTATGGCAGGGGGATCCTACGAGCAGTACTTC
TRBV12-5,TRBJ2-7,few,TRBD2,CASGLVLAGDYEQYF,TGTGCTAGTGGTTTGGTACTGGCGGGAGATTACGAGCAGTACTTC
TRBV16,TRBJ2-3,-,-,CASNLPGDFTDTQYF,TGTGCCAGCAACCTACCCGGGGACTTCACAGATACGCAGTATTTT
TRBV15,TRBJ2-5,-,-,CATSAGAGQETQYF,TGTGCCACCAGCGCAGGGGCGGGTCAAGAGACCCAGTACTTC
TRBV12-3/TRBV12-4,TRBJ1-2,-,-,CASNTRPGYGYTF,TGTGCCAGCAACACTCGGCCGGGCTATGGCTACACCTTC
TRBV27,TRBJ2-1,-,TRBD1,CASSSGPGQGFLNEQFF,TGTGCCAGCAGTTCCGGACCGGGACAGGGGTTTCTCAATGAGCAGTTCTTC
TRBV5-8,TRBJ1-4,once,TRBD1,CASSSGTGGTNEKLFF,TGTGCCAGCAGCTCCGGGACAGGGGGTACGAATGAAAAACTGTTTTTT
TRBV6-5,TRBJ1-6,once,-,CASSDTFNSPLHF,TGTGCCAGCAGCGACACCTTTAATTCACCCCTCCACTTT